This TCR beta chain was sequenced for a study of regulatory T cells in long-lasting Graves disease. Described time point: newly diagnosed GD, antithyroid drugs for less than 3 months. The authors made the TCR library using RNA they extracted from PBMCs. The CDR3 has 12 amino acids, counting both end residues. Per the germline V gene, CDR1 is KGHDR and CDR2 is SFDVKD. This clonotype has just a few counts. The conserved closing phenylalanine or tryptophan is absent in this CDR3, likely reflecting a read error. It is unclear where the CDR3 begins or ends on the DNA, so no DNA is shown, and the CDR3 is as TCRdb lists it. CDR3-region Arm-PCR and iRepertoire HTBI primers produced the TCR beta libraries. TCRdb called the multiplex PCR reads again in MiXCR, with one record for every CDR3 protein. The sample records approximately 480,000 distinct CDR3 sequences, 16% being singletons. The same sample was also studied in work on T cells in Graves' hyperthyroidism and ophthalmopathy. That source notes: Diagnosis relied on clinical symptoms, serum thyroxine and TRAb, thyroid ultrasound and orbital computed tomography. Within blood appeared most thyroid clonotypes that had expanded above 0.001.

The TCR was taken from a man between 40 and 49 years old with Graves disease. Sequencing used peripheral blood mononuclear cells (PBMCs), obtained at new diagnosis, from a patient treated with antithyroid drugs. The chain has TRBV24-1 and TRBJ1-1; the table assigns TRBD1, which was not confirmed against the DNA. CDR3 protein: CATSIPSGRRFS.